This T cell receptor beta chain was identified in a study of T cells in Graves' hyperthyroidism and ophthalmopathy. General observations from the study: Among clonotypes expanded in thyroid above 0.001, most were also found in blood. In validation, the model predicted ophthalmopathy. These predictions came a median roughly 6.5 months before onset.

Germline V gives CDR1 DFQATT, CDR2 SNEGSKA (reference sequence). V was cut by 0 bases and J by 4 bases, with 12 bases left in between. The CDR3 has 15 amino acids. Amplification targeted TCR beta CDR3 regions from RNA transcripts. TCR CDR3 underwent first-round RT-PCR with the HTBI primer set. TCRdb independently ran MiXCR on the multiplex PCR reads; one entry per CDR3 protein. The sample has some 270,000 distinct CDR3 sequences; less than 15% are singletons. Uncontrolled infection, other autoimmune disease, pregnancy and lactation each barred patients from inclusion. Clinical symptoms, serum thyroxine, TRAb, thyroid ultrasound and orbital computed tomography established diagnosis. This clonotype was detected ten times or more. The antigen remains undetermined.

The chain is built from TRBV20-1 and TRBJ2-2; perhaps TRBD2 as D (7 bases). The specimen was blood. The clonotype originates from a woman aged 25 to 39 with Graves' hyperthyroidism that later progressed to Graves' ophthalmopathy. CDR3 nucleotide sequence: TGCAGTGCTAGAGAAAGGGGGGGGGGCACCGGGGAGCTGTTTTTT. As protein: CSARERGGGTGELFF.